This T cell receptor (beta chain) was profiled in a study of CD8 T cells in Susac syndrome. The V gene's germline CDR1 is SGHAT and CDR2 FQNNGV. CDR3 size: 14 residues. With V trimmed by 9 bases and J by 5 bases, 3 bases remained unmatched. RNA was extracted with the RNeasy kit, and a quantity of roughly 0.45 to 1 ug was reverse transcribed using random hexamers. TCRdb called the immunoSEQ multiplex PCR reads again in MiXCR, with one record for every CDR3 protein. The sample has some 200,000 distinct CDR3 sequences, 85% to 95% seen once. TCR beta sequencing was performed on blood CD8+ and CD4+ T cells. TEMRA cells were FACS-enriched, and CD8+ and CD4+ T cells were isolated negatively.

The specimen sequenced was CD8+ T cells from PBMCs. The chain couples TRBV11-2 to TRBJ2-5, with 16 positions matching TRBD2. The source is a human donor with Susac syndrome. CDR3 bases: TGTGCCAGTGCGGGACTAGCGGGAGGGGAGACCCAGTACTTC. It translates to CASAGLAGGETQYF.